This TCR beta chain was obtained from a study of CD4+ T cells in melanoma. Points from the study as a whole: Diverse differentiation states were reported for melanoma neoantigen-specific CD4+ T cells. CD8+ T cell, macrophage and B cell function reportedly correlated with neoantigen-specific CD4+ T cells.

Germline V CDR1 and CDR2: SGHNT, YYREEE (reference sequence). This CDR3 spans 13 amino acids. The germline V and J ends were trimmed by 0 bases and 3 bases, with 6 bases remaining between them. About this clone: Its antigen is not known.

This table comes from immunoSEQ multiplex PCR, and its TCRdb copy is limited to in-frame clones, with some not included. The sample has some 110,000 clones; 92% are singletons. This chain uses TRBV5-4 with TRBJ1-2, with D possibly being TRBD1 (6 bases). The TCR was taken from a human donor with melanoma. The sample taken for sequencing was peripheral blood. The CDR3 DNA sequence: TGTGCCAGCAGCTTGGCAGGGGACTATGGCTACACCTTC. It is translated as CASSLAGDYGYTF.